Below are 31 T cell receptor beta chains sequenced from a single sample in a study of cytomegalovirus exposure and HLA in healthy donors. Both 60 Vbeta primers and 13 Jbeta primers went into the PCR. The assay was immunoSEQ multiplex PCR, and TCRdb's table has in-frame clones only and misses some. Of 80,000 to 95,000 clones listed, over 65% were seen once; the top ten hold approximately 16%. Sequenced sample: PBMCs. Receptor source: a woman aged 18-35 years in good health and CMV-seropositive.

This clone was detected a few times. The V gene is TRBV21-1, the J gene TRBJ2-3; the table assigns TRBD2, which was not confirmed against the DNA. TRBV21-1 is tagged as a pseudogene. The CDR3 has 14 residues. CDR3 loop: CASSSISEGDTQYF. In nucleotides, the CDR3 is TGTGCCAGCAGTTCGATTAGCGAGGGAGATACGCAGTATTTT.

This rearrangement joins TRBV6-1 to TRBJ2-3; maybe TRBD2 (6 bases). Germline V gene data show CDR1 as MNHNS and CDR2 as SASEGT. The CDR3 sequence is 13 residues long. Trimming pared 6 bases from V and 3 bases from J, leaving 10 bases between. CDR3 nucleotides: TGTGCCAGCAGGCGGACTAAAACAGATACGCAGTATTTT. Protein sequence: CASRRTKTDTQYF.

CDR3 sequence reads: CASSETRAGDGTQYF. The DNA of the CDR3 is TGTGCCAGCAGTGAAACGCGGGCAGGGGATGGGACCCAGTACTTC. The chain is built from TRBV2 and TRBJ2-5; TRBD1 is a possible D gene (6 bases). The CDR3 runs to 15 residues. Trimming cost V 2 bases and J 7 bases, with 17 bases left between them. In germline, CDR1 is SNHLY, CDR2 FYNNEI. The full variable domain, completed using reference TRBV2 and TRBJ2-5, is EPEVTQTPSHQVTQMGQEVILRCVPISNHLYFYWYRQILGQKVEFLVSFYNNEISEKSEIFDDQFSVERPDGSNFTLKIRSTKLEDSAMYFCASSETRAGDGTQYFGPGTRLLVL.

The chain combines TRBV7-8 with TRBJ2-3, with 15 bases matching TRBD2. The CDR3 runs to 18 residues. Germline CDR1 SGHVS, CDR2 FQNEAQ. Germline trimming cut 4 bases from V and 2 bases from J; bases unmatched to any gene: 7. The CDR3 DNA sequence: TGTGCCAGCAGCTCAGGACTAGCGGGAGGGGGGATCACAGATACGCAGTATTTT. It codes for CASSSGLAGGGITDTQYF.

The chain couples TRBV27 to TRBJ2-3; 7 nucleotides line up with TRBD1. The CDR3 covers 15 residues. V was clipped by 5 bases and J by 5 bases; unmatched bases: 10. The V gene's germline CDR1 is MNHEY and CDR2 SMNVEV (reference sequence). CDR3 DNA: TGTGCCAGCAGTCCACGGACAGGCGGCGGAGATACGCAGTATTTT. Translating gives CASSPRTGGGDTQYF.

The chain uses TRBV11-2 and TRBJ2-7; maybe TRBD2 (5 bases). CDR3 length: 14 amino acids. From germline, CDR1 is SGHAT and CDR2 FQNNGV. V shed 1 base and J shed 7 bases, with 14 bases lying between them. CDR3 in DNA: TGTGCCAGCAGCTTAGGGACTGCTACGGGGGAGCAGTACTTC. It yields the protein CASSLGTATGEQYF.

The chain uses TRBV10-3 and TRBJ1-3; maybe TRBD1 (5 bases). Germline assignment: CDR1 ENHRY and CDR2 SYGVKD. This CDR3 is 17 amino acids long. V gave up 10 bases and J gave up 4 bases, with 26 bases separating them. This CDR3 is CATTNQPLRVAGNTIYF. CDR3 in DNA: TGTGCCACCACGAATCAGCCGCTCAGGGTAGCAGGAAACACCATATATTTT.

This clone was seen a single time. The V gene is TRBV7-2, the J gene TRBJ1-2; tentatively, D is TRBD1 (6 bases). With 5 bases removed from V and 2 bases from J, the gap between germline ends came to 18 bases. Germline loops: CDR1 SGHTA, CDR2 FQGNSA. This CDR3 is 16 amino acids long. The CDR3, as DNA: TGTGCCAGCAGCCCGGACAGCGGACTTCCCAACTATGGCTACACCTTC. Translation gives CASSPDSGLPNYGYTF.

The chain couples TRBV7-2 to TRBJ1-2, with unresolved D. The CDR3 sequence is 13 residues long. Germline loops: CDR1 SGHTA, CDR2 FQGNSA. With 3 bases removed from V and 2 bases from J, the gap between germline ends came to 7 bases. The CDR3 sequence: CASSFKQNYGYTF. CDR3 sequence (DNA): TGTGCCAGCAGCTTTAAACAGAACTATGGCTACACCTTC.

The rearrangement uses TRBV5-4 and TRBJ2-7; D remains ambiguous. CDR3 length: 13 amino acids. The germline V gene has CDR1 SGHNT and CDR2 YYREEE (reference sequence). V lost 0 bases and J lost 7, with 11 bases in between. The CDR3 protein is CASSLDPYAEQYF. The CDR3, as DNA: TGTGCCAGCAGCTTGGACCCCTACGCGGAGCAGTACTTC.

CDR3 sequence: CASSVGGSLTDTQYF. The CDR3 region has the DNA TGTGCCAGCAGCGTAGGCGGGAGCCTGACAGATACGCAGTATTTT. The chain couples TRBV9 to TRBJ2-3; 7 bases map to TRBD2. The V and J ends lost 0 bases and 3 bases, in that order; junction bases with no gene match: 4. Per the germline V gene, CDR1 is SGDLS and CDR2 is YYNGEE. CDR3 length: 15 amino acids.

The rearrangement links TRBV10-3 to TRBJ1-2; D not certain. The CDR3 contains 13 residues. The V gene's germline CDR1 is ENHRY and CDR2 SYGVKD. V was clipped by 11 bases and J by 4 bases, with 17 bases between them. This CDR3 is CASKEAGAYGYTF. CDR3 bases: TGTGCCTCAAAGGAGGCAGGCGCCTATGGCTACACCTTC.

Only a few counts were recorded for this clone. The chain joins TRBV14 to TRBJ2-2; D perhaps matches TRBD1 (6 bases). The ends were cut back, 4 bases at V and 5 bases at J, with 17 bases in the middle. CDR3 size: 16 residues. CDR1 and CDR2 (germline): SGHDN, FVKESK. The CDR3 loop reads CASSPGQGWATGELFF. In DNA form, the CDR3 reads TGTGCCAGCAGCCCCGGGCAGGGGTGGGCAACCGGGGAGCTGTTTTTT.

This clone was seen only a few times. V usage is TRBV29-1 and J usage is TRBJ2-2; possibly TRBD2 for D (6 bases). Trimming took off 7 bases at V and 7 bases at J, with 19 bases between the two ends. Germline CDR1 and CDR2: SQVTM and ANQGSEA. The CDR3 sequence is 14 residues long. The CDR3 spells CSALGGDPHGELFF. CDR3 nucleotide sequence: TGCAGCGCCCTGGGGGGTGATCCCCACGGGGAGCTGTTTTTT.

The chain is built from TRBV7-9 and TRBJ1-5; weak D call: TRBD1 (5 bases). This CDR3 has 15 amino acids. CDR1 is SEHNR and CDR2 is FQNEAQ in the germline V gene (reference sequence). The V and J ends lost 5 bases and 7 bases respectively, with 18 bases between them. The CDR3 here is CASSPGQGGGQPQHF. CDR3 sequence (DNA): TGTGCCAGCAGCCCCGGGCAGGGAGGAGGGCAGCCCCAGCATTTT.

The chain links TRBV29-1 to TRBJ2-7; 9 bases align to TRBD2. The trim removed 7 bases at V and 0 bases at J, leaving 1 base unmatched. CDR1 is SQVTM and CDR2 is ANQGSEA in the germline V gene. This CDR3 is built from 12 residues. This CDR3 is CSASGNSYEQYF. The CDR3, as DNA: TGCAGCGCTAGCGGGAACTCCTACGAGCAGTACTTC.

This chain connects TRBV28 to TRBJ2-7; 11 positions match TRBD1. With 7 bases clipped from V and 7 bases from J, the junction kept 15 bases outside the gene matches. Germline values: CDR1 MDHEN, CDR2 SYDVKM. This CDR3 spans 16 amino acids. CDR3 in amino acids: CASTSPGGTGGREQYF. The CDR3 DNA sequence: TGTGCCAGCACCTCCCCGGGGGGGACAGGGGGGAGGGAGCAGTACTTC.

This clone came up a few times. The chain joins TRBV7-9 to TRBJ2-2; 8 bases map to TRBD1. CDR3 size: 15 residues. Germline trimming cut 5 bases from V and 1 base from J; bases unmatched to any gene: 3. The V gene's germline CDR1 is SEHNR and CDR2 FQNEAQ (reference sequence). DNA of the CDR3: TGTGCCAGCAGCGCCGGACAGGGGAACACCGGGGAGCTGTTTTTT. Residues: CASSAGQGNTGELFF.

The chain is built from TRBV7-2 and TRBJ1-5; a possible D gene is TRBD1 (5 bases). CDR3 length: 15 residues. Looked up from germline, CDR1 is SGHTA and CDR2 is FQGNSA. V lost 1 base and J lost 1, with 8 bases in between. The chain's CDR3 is CASSLDGGSNQPQHF. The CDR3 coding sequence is TGTGCCAGCAGCTTAGACGGGGGGAGCAATCAGCCCCAGCATTTT.

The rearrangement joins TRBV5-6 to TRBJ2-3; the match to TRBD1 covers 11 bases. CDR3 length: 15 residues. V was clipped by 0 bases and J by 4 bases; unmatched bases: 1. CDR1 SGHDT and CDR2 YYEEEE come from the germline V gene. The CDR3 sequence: CASSLAGQGADTQYF. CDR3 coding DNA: TGTGCCAGCAGCTTGGCGGGACAGGGGGCAGATACGCAGTATTTT.

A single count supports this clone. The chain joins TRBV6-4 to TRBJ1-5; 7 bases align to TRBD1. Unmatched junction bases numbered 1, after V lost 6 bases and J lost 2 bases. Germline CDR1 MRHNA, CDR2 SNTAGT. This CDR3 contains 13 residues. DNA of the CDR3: TGTGCCAGCAGAACAGGGGGCAATCAGCCCCAGCATTTT. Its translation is CASRTGGNQPQHF.

CDR3 bases: TGCGCCAGCAGCCAAGATCTCGAGACAGGGGATTACTATGGCTACACCTTC. This translates into CASSQDLETGDYYGYTF. The chain links TRBV4-3 to TRBJ1-2; 8 bases align to TRBD1. The CDR3 has 17 residues. CDR1 LGHNA and CDR2 YSLEER come from the germline V gene. The V gene end was trimmed by 0 bases and the J gene end by 3 bases; junction bases not matched to a gene: 9.

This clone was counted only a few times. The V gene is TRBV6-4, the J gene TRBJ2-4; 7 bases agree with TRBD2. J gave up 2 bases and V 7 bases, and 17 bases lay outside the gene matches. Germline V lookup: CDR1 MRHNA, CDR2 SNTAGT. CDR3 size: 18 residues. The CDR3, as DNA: TGTGCCAGCACCGGGGGTGGCGGGAGAGGGTTGCCCAAAAACATTCAGTACTTC. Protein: CASTGGGGRGLPKNIQYF.

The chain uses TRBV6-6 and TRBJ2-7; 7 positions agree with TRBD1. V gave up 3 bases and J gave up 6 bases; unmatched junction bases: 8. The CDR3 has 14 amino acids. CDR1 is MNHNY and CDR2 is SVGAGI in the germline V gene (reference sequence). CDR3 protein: CASSYKGQDPEQYF. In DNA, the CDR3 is TGTGCCAGCAGTTATAAAGGACAGGACCCCGAGCAGTACTTC.

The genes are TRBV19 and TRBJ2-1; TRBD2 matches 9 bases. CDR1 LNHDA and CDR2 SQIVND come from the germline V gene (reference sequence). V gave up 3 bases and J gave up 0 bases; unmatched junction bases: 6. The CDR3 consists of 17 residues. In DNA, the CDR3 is TGTGCCAGTAGTATGGTGCTAGCGGGACGCTCCTACAATGAGCAGTTCTTC. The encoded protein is CASSMVLAGRSYNEQFF.

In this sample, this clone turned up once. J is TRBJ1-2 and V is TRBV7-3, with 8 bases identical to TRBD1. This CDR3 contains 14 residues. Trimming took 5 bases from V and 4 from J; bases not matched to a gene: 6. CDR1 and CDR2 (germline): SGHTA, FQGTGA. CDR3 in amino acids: CASSPGQGLYGYTF. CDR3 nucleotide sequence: TGTGCCAGCAGCCCCGGACAGGGCCTCTATGGCTACACCTTC.

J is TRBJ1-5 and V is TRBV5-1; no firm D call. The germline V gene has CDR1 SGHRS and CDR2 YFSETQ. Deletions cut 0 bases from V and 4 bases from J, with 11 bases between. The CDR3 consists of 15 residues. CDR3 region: CASSLDLGDNQPQHF. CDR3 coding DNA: TGCGCCAGCAGCTTGGATTTAGGAGATAATCAGCCCCAGCATTTT.

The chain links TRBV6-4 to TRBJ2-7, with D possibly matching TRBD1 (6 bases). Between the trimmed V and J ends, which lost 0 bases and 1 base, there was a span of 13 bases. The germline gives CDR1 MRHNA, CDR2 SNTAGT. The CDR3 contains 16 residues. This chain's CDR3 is CASSDSNSRGSYEQYF. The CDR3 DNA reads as TGTGCCAGCAGTGACTCTAATAGCAGGGGTTCCTACGAGCAGTACTTC.

The CDR3 reads CASSFNAGPPNEQYF. The CDR3 nucleotides read TGTGCCAGCAGCTTCAATGCGGGACCCCCTAACGAGCAGTACTTC. The chain has TRBV7-2 and TRBJ2-7; D is perhaps TRBD2 (6 bases). Trimming stripped 3 bases from V and 5 bases from J, with 17 bases between. CDR3 size: 15 residues. The germline CDR1 and CDR2 sequences are SGHTA and FQGNSA.

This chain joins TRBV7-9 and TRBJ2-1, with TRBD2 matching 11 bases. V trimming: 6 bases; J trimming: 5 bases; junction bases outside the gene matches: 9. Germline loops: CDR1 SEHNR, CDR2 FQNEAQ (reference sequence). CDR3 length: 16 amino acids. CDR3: CASRNPGTSGDNEQFF. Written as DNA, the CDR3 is TGTGCCAGCAGGAACCCCGGGACTAGCGGAGACAATGAGCAGTTCTTC. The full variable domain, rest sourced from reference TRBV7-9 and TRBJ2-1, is DTGVSQNPRHKITKRGQNVTFRCDPISEHNRLYWYRQTLGQGPEFLTYFQNEAQLEKSRLLSDRFSAERPKGSFSTLEIQRTEQGDSAMYLCASRNPGTSGDNEQFFGPGTRLTVL.

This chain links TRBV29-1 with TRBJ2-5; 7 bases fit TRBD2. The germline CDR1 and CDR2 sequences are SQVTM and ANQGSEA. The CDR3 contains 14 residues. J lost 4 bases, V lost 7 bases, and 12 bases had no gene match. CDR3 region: CSGGITGGLETQYF. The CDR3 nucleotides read TGCAGCGGGGGTATCACGGGGGGTTTAGAGACCCAGTACTTC.